This entry concerns a single T cell receptor (beta chain). Repertoires were generated with immunoSEQ multiplex PCR, while TCRdb's copy carries only in-frame clones and drops some. The top ten clones hold around 23% of a sample with roughly 30,000 clones, 75% to 90% of them seen once. The sample belongs to a study of radiotherapy plus CTLA-4 blockade in lung cancer. CTLA-4 blockade using ipilimumab, together with focal radiation, was received by patients with chemo-refractory metastatic non-small-cell lung cancer. There are 13 residues in the CDR3. Per the germline V gene, CDR1 is SGDLS and CDR2 is YYNGEE. The ends were cut back, 5 bases at V and 2 bases at J, with 8 bases in the middle.

The chain employs TRBV9 and TRBJ1-3, with TRBD1 as a possible D gene (6 bases). This clonotype was sampled from a human donor with non-small cell lung cancer that progressed on radiotherapy plus ipilimumab. Material: peripheral blood, obtained from a patient treated with radiotherapy plus ipilimumab. For the CDR3, the DNA is TGTGCCAGCAGTCGGACAGCTGGAAACACCATATATTTT. Encoded protein: CASSRTAGNTIYF.